This T cell receptor beta chain was captured by sequencing in a study of blood T cell repertoires in COVID-19. Overall study context: Whether acute or convalescent, the COVID-19 samples came from the United States, Italy and Spain. PBMCs, B-cell-depleted T cells, or T cells provided the cDNA or gDNA that made up the material.

Assay: immunoSEQ multiplex PCR; the TCRdb copy retains only in-frame clones and omits some. The sample yields about 160,000 clones, roughly 80% seen once. The CDR3 sequence is 16 residues long. Germline CDR1 reads SGDLS; CDR2 reads YYNGEE. V was pared by 4 bases and J by 8 bases, with 24 bases between. The sequenced material came from peripheral blood. V and J are TRBV9 and TRBJ1-2; possibly TRBD1 for D (5 bases). The receptor comes from a man aged 55 to 70 with acute or convalescent COVID-19. CDR3 nucleotide sequence: TGTGCCAGCAGCCCATACTCGGGGGTCGGGGATGAAGGCTACACCTTC. The encoded protein is CASSPYSGVGDEGYTF.